The 15 T cell receptor beta chains reported below all come from one sample, sequenced in a study of Ad26.COV2.S vaccination and SARS-CoV-2 variants. Sequencing was performed with immunoSEQ multiplex PCR; in TCRdb, only in-frame clones are kept and a portion is missing. The sample includes approximately 360,000 clones, around four fifths of them seen just once. The treatment is: some 20 received Ad26.COV2.S at low or high dose, single or two shots; roughly five received placebo; per-sample allocation not given. Day 63 after the first injection of vaccine or placebo was the sampling time. Source: peripheral blood, taken in a trial of Ad26.COV2.S vaccine versus placebo. The receptors originated from a person aged 18 to 65 who received the Ad26.COV2.S COVID-19 vaccine or a placebo.

The V and J genes are TRBV3-1 (or the pseudogene TRBV3-2) and TRBJ1-1; D uncertain. CDR1 LGHDT and CDR2 YNNKEL come from the germline V gene (reference sequence). The CDR3 sequence is 16 residues long. V lost 1 base, J lost 3 bases, and 15 bases lay in between. The CDR3 DNA follows: TGTGCCAGCAGCCAAGTCGTCGTAGGTGGGGACACTGAAGCTTTCTTT. This encodes CASSQVVVGGDTEAFF.

The chain is built from TRBV5-1 and TRBJ2-1; 9 bases map to TRBD2. After removal of 4 bases from V and 12 bases from J, the junction contained 14 bases not matched to a gene. CDR1 and CDR2 from the germline V gene are SGHRS and YFSETQ. The CDR3 consists of 15 residues. The chain's CDR3 is CASSPLERGDLGQFF. CDR3 sequence (DNA): TGCGCCAGCAGCCCCCTCGAGCGGGGGGACCTAGGGCAGTTCTTC. The full variable domain, with the rest looked up from reference TRBV5-1 and TRBJ2-1, is KAGVTQTPRYLIKTRGQQVTLSCSPISGHRSVSWYQQTPGQGLQFLFEYFSETQRNKGNFPGRFSGRQFSNSRSEMNVSTLELGDSALYLCASSPLERGDLGQFFGPGTRLTVL.

This clone turned up a few times. The chain has TRBV12-3 or TRBV12-4 and TRBJ1-1; no firm D call. There are 13 residues in the CDR3. Trimming took 8 bases from V and 0 from J, leaving 10 bases between them. DNA for the CDR3: TGTGCCAGCGCGGACGGAATGAACACTGAAGCTTTCTTT. Protein product: CASADGMNTEAFF.

The gene calls are TRBV9 and TRBJ2-5; 12 bases map to TRBD2. J lost 2 bases, V lost 4 bases, and 6 bases had no gene match. Germline V CDR1 and CDR2: SGDLS, YYNGEE. This CDR3 has 16 residues. Written as DNA, the CDR3 is TGTGCCAGCAGCTATCTAGCGGGGGGGCCTCAAGAGACCCAGTACTTC. Its translation: CASSYLAGGPQETQYF.

This chain connects TRBV11-2 to TRBJ2-2; 8 positions match TRBD2. Per the germline V gene, CDR1 is SGHAT and CDR2 is FQNNGV. This CDR3 spans 15 amino acids. V lost 5 bases, J lost 4 bases, and 6 bases stayed unmatched. CDR3 loop: CASSRGLEGTGELFF. The CDR3 DNA sequence: TGTGCCAGCAGCCGGGGACTAGAGGGCACCGGGGAGCTGTTTTTT.

The V gene is TRBV7-3, the J gene TRBJ2-7, with D perhaps matching TRBD1 or TRBD2 (5 bases each). CDR1 SGHTA and CDR2 FQGTGA come from the germline V gene. The CDR3 extends over 17 amino acids. V was trimmed by 2 bases and J by 0 bases, leaving 17 bases between them. CDR3 in DNA: TGTGCCAGCAGCTTAGTCCCGGGACGCCAAAGCTCCTACGAGCAGTACTTC. This translates into CASSLVPGRQSSYEQYF.

In this sample, this clone turned up a few times. V gene TRBV11-3 combines with J gene TRBJ2-7; no firm D call. Germline V lookup: CDR1 SGHNT, CDR2 YENEEA. Trimming removed 0 bases at V and 6 bases at J, with 9 bases between. The CDR3 has 13 residues. CDR3 residues: CASSLDFVREQYF. The CDR3 DNA sequence: TGTGCCAGCAGCTTAGATTTTGTGCGCGAGCAGTACTTC.

The chain carries TRBV7-2 and TRBJ2-5; the D is unclear. This CDR3 contains 13 residues. From germline, CDR1 is SGHTA and CDR2 FQGNSA. V shed 2 bases and J shed 5 bases, with 9 bases lying between them. CDR3 nucleotide sequence: TGTGCCAGCAGCTTAATGTTTACGGAGACCCAGTACTTC. Translation gives CASSLMFTETQYF.

J is TRBJ2-1 and V is TRBV7-3, with a possible D match to TRBD1 (6 bases). CDR1 and CDR2 (germline): SGHTA, FQGTGA. V was shortened by 5 bases and J by 9 bases, with 20 bases between the two germline ends. The CDR3 extends over 15 amino acids. CDR3 nucleotide sequence: TGTGCCAGCAGCACAGAGGTAGCGCAGGGGTCTGAGCAGTTCTTC. The encoded protein is CASSTEVAQGSEQFF.

The rearrangement joins TRBV27 to TRBJ2-3; weak D call: TRBD1 (6 bases). The germline gives CDR1 MNHEY, CDR2 SMNVEV (reference sequence). The CDR3 runs 14 residues. V was trimmed by 2 bases and J by 4 bases, leaving 10 bases between them. The CDR3 nucleotides are TGTGCCAGCAGTTTAGGTGGGGGCCCAGATACGCAGTATTTT. Protein product: CASSLGGGPDTQYF.

V is TRBV6-6 and J is TRBJ2-2, with 7 bases aligning to TRBD1. The junction had 15 bases not matched to a gene; V was cut back by 5 bases and J by 6 bases. The germline V gene has CDR1 MNHNY and CDR2 SVGAGI (reference sequence). This CDR3 has 17 amino acids. Written as DNA, the CDR3 is TGTGCCAGCAGTCGGGTTAGGATGACAGGGAATCCCGGGGAGCTGTTTTTT. Its translation is CASSRVRMTGNPGELFF.

The rearrangement uses TRBV7-3 and TRBJ2-5; no definite D call. CDR3 size: 13 residues. The germline V and J ends were trimmed by 2 bases and 3 bases, with 7 bases remaining between them. The V gene's germline CDR1 is SGHTA and CDR2 FQGTGA. The CDR3 sequence is CASSLVDEETQYF. For the CDR3, the DNA is TGTGCCAGCAGCTTAGTGGACGAAGAGACCCAGTACTTC.

V and J are TRBV4-3 and TRBJ2-2; 9 positions match TRBD2. CDR3 length: 19 residues. Per the germline V gene, CDR1 is LGHNA and CDR2 is YSLEER. The junction had 10 bases not matched to a gene; V was cut back by 0 bases and J by 2 bases. The DNA of the CDR3 is TGCGCCAGCAGCCAAGACGCCCAGCGGGGGGCGAGAAACACCGGGGAGCTGTTTTTT. Residues: CASSQDAQRGARNTGELFF.

The chain links TRBV4-2 to TRBJ2-2; TRBD2 matches at 7 bases. After removal of 3 bases from V and 6 bases from J, the junction contained 7 bases not matched to a gene. The CDR3 totals 15 residues. CDR1 and CDR2 (germline): LGHNA, YNFKEQ. CDR3 protein: CASSQFPRGAGELFF. The DNA for the CDR3 is TGTGCCAGCAGCCAGTTCCCTCGGGGGGCCGGGGAGCTGTTTTTT.

This sequence joins TRBV5-7 and TRBJ2-7; no clear D gene. TRBV5-7 counts as an open reading frame of uncertain function. This CDR3 is 9 amino acids long. V lost 9 bases and J 6 bases, leaving 7 bases between the germline ends. CDR3: CAILREQYF. The CDR3 nucleotides are TGTGCCATTTTACGCGAGCAGTACTTC.